These T cell receptor beta chains were read from a single sample in a study of PD-L1 blockade in urothelial cancer. Profiled with immunoSEQ multiplex PCR; TCRdb holds only in-frame clones, not every one. The sample records about 36,000 clones, about four fifths being singletons. This specimen was PBMCs, taken around atezolizumab (anti-PD-L1) treatment. The origin of the receptors is a man aged 40-49 years with urothelial cancer. Both conserved end residues are part of each CDR3. D genes are given only for firm matches. Clone size is shown for a subset of rows, as once, few, many or a class of expanded clone.

clone size | D gene | J gene | V gene | CDR3 length | CDR3 protein | CDR3 DNA
. | . | TRBJ1-5 | TRBV28 | 16 | CASSLRSVANNQPQHF | TGTGCCAGCAGTTTAAGGTCAGTAGCCAACAATCAGCCCCAGCATTTT
once | . | TRBJ2-6 | TRBV19 | 16 | CASRKQANSGANVLTF | TGTGCCAGTAGGAAACAGGCTAACTCTGGGGCCAACGTCCTGACTTTC
. | TRBD1 | TRBJ1-3 | TRBV11-2 | 15 | CASSSLQGLGNTIYF | TGTGCCAGCAGCTCCCTACAGGGGTTGGGAAACACCATATATTTT
few | TRBD1 | TRBJ1-5 | TRBV28 | 14 | CASRTGNSNQPQHF | TGTGCCAGCCGGACAGGGAATAGCAATCAGCCCCAGCATTTT
. | TRBD2 | TRBJ2-1 | TRBV5-1 | 14 | CASTPGGGYNEQFF | TGCGCCAGCACCCCGGGGGGGGGTTACAATGAGCAGTTCTTC
. | . | TRBJ2-2 | TRBV7-9 | 16 | CASSLMSLSNTGELFF | TGTGCCAGCAGCTTAATGAGTCTGTCGAACACCGGGGAGCTGTTTTTT
. | . | TRBJ1-5 | TRBV27 | 14 | CASSLAGLRQPQHF | TGTGCCAGCAGTTTGGCGGGACTCCGGCAGCCCCAGCATTTT
. | . | TRBJ1-1 | TRBV28 | 12 | CASSFRDGGAFF | TGTGCCAGCAGTTTTCGGGACGGGGGAGCTTTCTTT
few | TRBD1 | TRBJ1-5 | TRBV30 | 16 | CAWTQGGGYSNQPQHF | TGTGCCTGGACCCAAGGGGGCGGCTATAGCAATCAGCCCCAGCATTTT
. | TRBD2 | TRBJ2-4 | TRBV4-1 | 15 | CASSRAGGGQDIQYF | TGCGCCAGCAGCCGAGCGGGAGGAGGGCAAGACATTCAGTACTTC
few | . | TRBJ2-3 | TRBV5-1 | 13 | CASSPQSTDTQYF | TGCGCCAGCAGCCCACAATCCACAGATACGCAGTATTTT
. | TRBD1 | TRBJ1-1 | TRBV2 | 13 | CASSLQGVTEAFF | TGTGCCAGCAGTCTGCAGGGGGTCACTGAAGCTTTCTTT
once | . | TRBJ1-2 | TRBV9 | 14 | CASSPVPNSIGYTF | TGTGCCAGCAGCCCTGTCCCTAACTCCATTGGCTACACCTTC
few | . | TRBJ2-3 | TRBV9 | 15 | CASSTSGSWGDTQYF | TGTGCCAGCAGCACGAGCGGATCCTGGGGAGATACGCAGTATTTT
. | TRBD1 | TRBJ1-5 | TRBV28 | 15 | CASNLPGQGGQPQHF | TGTGCCAGCAACCTACCGGGACAGGGTGGGCAGCCCCAGCATTTT
. | . | TRBJ1-5 | TRBV6-6 | 12 | CASTPNNQPQHF | TGTGCCAGCACCCCTAACAATCAGCCCCAGCATTTT
. | TRBD1 | TRBJ1-1 | TRBV18 | 14 | CASSGQGARTEAFF | TGTGCCAGCTCAGGACAGGGGGCGCGAACTGAAGCTTTCTTT
. | . | TRBJ1-1 | TRBV7-9 | 13 | CASQNGENTEAFF | TGTGCCAGCCAAAACGGGGAGAACACTGAAGCTTTCTTT
. | TRBD1 | TRBJ1-4 | TRBV28 | 18 | CASSLKDRGRATNEKLFF | TGTGCCAGCAGTTTAAAGGACAGGGGGAGGGCAACTAATGAAAAACTGTTTTTT
. | TRBD2 | TRBJ2-1 | TRBV19 | 14 | CASSILAVSTEQFF | TGTGCCAGTAGTATTCTAGCGGTGAGCACGGAGCAGTTCTTC
. | . | TRBJ1-3 | TRBV9 | 15 | CASSVDQGAGNTIYF | TGTGCCAGCAGCGTAGATCAAGGGGCTGGAAACACCATATATTTT
once | TRBD2 | TRBJ2-5 | TRBV12-5 | 13 | CASGASGQETQYF | TGTGCTAGTGGTGCTAGCGGTCAAGAGACCCAGTACTTC
. | TRBD1 | TRBJ1-1 | TRBV6-5 | 14 | CASSYSYRGTEAFF | TGTGCCAGCAGTTACTCCTACAGGGGCACTGAAGCTTTCTTT
. | . | TRBJ2-7 | TRBV30 | 15 | CAWSRTAEGSYEQYF | TGTGCCTGGAGTCGGACGGCGGAGGGGTCCTACGAGCAGTACTTC
. | TRBD1 | TRBJ1-5 | TRBV6-1 | 15 | CASNGQGSGNQPQHF | TGTGCCAGCAATGGACAGGGCTCGGGCAATCAGCCCCAGCATTTT
. | TRBD1 | TRBJ2-2 | TRBV9 | 15 | CASSVVGGKTGELFF | TGTGCCAGCAGCGTAGTAGGGGGCAAGACCGGGGAGCTGTTTTTT
once | . | TRBJ2-7 | TRBV2 | 13 | CASRPDRQHEQYF | TGTGCCAGCAGACCGGACAGACAGCACGAGCAGTACTTC
. | . | TRBJ2-1 | TRBV30 | 11 | CAWSYSNEQFF | TGTGCCTGGAGTTACAGCAATGAGCAGTTCTTC
. | . | TRBJ2-5 | TRBV30 | 11 | CAWSRGETQYF | TGTGCCTGGAGTAGGGGAGAGACCCAGTACTTC
. | . | TRBJ2-7 | TRBV13 | 13 | CASSAGLSYEQYF | TGTGCCAGCAGCGCGGGGTTGTCCTACGAGCAGTACTTC
. | TRBD1 | TRBJ2-7 | TRBV9 | 15 | CATTGQPFLQHEQYF | TGTGCCACCACGGGACAGCCATTTCTTCAACACGAGCAGTACTTC
. | . | TRBJ1-3 | TRBV7-9 | 13 | CASSPTPGNTIYF | TGTGCCAGCAGCCCCACACCGGGAAACACCATATATTTT
. | . | TRBJ2-7 | TRBV7-2 | 15 | CASSLTPGRSYEQYF | TGTGCCAGCAGCTTAACCCCAGGGAGGTCTTACGAGCAGTACTTC
. | . | TRBJ2-1 | TRBV7-6 | 13 | CASSGWATNEQFF | TGTGCCAGCAGCGGATGGGCCACCAATGAGCAGTTCTTC
. | . | TRBJ1-5 | TRBV7-2 | 15 | CASSSGGGARQPQHF | TGTGCCAGCAGCTCAGGAGGAGGGGCCAGGCAGCCCCAGCATTTT
. | TRBD1 | TRBJ2-7 | TRBV11-3 | 15 | CASSLGTGISYEQYF | TGTGCCAGCAGCTTAGGGACAGGGATCTCCTACGAGCAGTACTTC
. | TRBD1 | TRBJ1-1 | TRBV4-1 | 17 | CASSPPSQGAQNTEAFF | TGCGCCAGCAGCCCCCCAAGTCAGGGGGCCCAGAACACTGAAGCTTTCTTT
. | TRBD2 | TRBJ2-1 | TRBV29-1 | 13 | CSVASGRANEQFF | TGCAGCGTGGCTAGCGGGAGGGCGAATGAGCAGTTCTTC
. | . | TRBJ1-3 | TRBV4-3 | 14 | CASSQAFSGNTIYF | TGCGCCAGCAGCCAAGCCTTCTCTGGAAACACCATATATTTT